This paragraph reports one T cell receptor (beta chain). The antigen remains undetermined. This table comes from immunoSEQ multiplex PCR, and its TCRdb copy is limited to in-frame clones, with some not included. The table lists about 57,000 clones, around 88% of them singletons. The J segment lost 6 bases and the V segment lost 0 bases, leaving 15 bases of the junction unmatched. This CDR3 is built from 17 residues. Germline CDR1 SQVTM, CDR2 ANQGSEA. The sample comes from a study of T cell responses to AZD1222 COVID-19 vaccine. Study-wide results and caveats: Targets within unmutated variant regions were reportedly found for nearly half of spike-specific TCRs.

The specimen comprised peripheral blood, sampled on day 0 of AZD1222 vaccination. This TCR was sampled from an adult in good health. The rearrangement joins TRBV29-1 to TRBJ2-7; 9 bases match TRBD2. CDR3 loop: CSVEDWLLGGRVGEQYF. In nucleotides, the CDR3 is TGCAGCGTTGAAGATTGGTTGCTAGGCGGGAGGGTGGGCGAGCAGTACTTC.